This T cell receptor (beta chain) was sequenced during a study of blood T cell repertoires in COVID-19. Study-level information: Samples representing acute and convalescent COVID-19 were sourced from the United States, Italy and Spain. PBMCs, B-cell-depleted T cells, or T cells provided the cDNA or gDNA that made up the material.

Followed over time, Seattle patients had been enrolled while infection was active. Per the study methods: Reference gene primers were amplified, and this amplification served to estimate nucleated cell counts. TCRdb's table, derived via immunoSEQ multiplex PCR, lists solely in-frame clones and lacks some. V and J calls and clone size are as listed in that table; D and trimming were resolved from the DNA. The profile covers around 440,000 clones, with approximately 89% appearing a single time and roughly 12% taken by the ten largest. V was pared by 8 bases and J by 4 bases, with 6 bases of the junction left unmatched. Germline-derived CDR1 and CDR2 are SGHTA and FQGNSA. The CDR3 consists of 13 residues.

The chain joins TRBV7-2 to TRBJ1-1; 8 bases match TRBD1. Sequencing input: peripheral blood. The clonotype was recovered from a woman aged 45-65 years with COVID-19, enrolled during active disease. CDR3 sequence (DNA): TGTGCCAGCTGGACAGGGAGTTTCACTGAAGCTTTCTTT. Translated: CASWTGSFTEAFF.